A selection of T cell receptor beta chains follows, all from one sample in a study of shared clonotypes between healthy human individuals. TCRdb's table, derived via immunoSEQ multiplex PCR, lists solely in-frame clones and lacks some. The sample includes approximately 320,000 clones, roughly 91% of them seen just once. Sequencing input: memory CD8+ T cells sorted from blood. These receptors originate from a man aged 18 to 30 in good health. Each CDR3 is given with its conserved first and last residue. Fields, in order: V gene, D gene, J gene, clone size, CDR3 protein, CDR3 DNA. D genes are given only for firm matches. Some rows mark clone size as missing; the rest say once, few, many or name a class of expanded clone.

V: TRBV11-2
D: TRBD1
J: TRBJ1-1
size: .
CDR3: CASSSSRGFGTEAFF
DNA: TGTGCCAGCAGCTCCTCCAGGGGGTTTGGGACTGAAGCTTTCTTT

V: TRBV18
D: .
J: TRBJ2-2
size: .
CDR3: CASSWGAGELFF
DNA: TGTGCCAGCTCTTGGGGCGCCGGGGAGCTGTTTTTT

V: TRBV28
D: .
J: TRBJ2-7
size: .
CDR3: CASKGYRAYEQYF
DNA: TGTGCCAGCAAGGGGTACAGGGCCTACGAGCAGTACTTC

V: TRBV13
D: .
J: TRBJ1-5
size: once
CDR3: CASSLGSGPQHF
DNA: TGTGCCAGCAGCTTAGGATCGGGGCCCCAGCATTTT

V: TRBV11-2
D: .
J: TRBJ2-4
size: .
CDR3: CASSPSTLENIQYF
DNA: TGTGCCAGCAGCCCATCGACCCTGGAAAACATTCAGTACTTC

V: TRBV18
D: .
J: TRBJ2-7
size: .
CDR3: CASSPVAGYYEQYF
DNA: TGTGCCAGCTCACCAGTTGCTGGGTACTACGAGCAGTACTTC

V: TRBV30
D: .
J: TRBJ1-1
size: .
CDR3: CAWRLWTANTEAFF
DNA: TGTGCCTGGAGGTTATGGACAGCGAACACTGAAGCTTTCTTT

V: TRBV29-1
D: .
J: TRBJ2-3
size: .
CDR3: CSAAGTLTDTQYF
DNA: TGCAGCGCCGCCGGGACTCTCACAGATACGCAGTATTTT

V: TRBV15
D: .
J: TRBJ1-6
size: .
CDR3: CATSREGARNSPLHF
DNA: TGTGCCACCAGCAGAGAAGGGGCACGAAATTCACCCCTCCACTTT

V: TRBV18
D: .
J: TRBJ2-7
size: .
CDR3: CASSPPDNSAYEQYF
DNA: TGTGCCAGCTCACCACCGGATAATAGCGCCTACGAGCAGTACTTC

V: TRBV6-1
D: TRBD1
J: TRBJ2-1
size: .
CDR3: CASSEAASGGNEQFF
DNA: TGTGCCAGCAGTGAAGCGGCGTCAGGGGGCAATGAGCAGTTCTTC

V: TRBV11-1
D: TRBD1
J: TRBJ1-2
size: .
CDR3: CASSLNGQGGSYGYTF
DNA: TGTGCCAGCAGCTTAAACGGACAGGGAGGGAGCTATGGCTACACCTTC

V: TRBV7-6
D: .
J: TRBJ2-1
size: .
CDR3: CASSKNVVGTEAHEQFF
DNA: TGTGCCAGCAGCAAAAATGTAGTGGGTACAGAAGCACATGAGCAGTTCTTC

V: TRBV4-1
D: .
J: TRBJ1-2
size: .
CDR3: CASSRHTGRATYGYTF
DNA: TGCGCCAGCAGCCGTCACACAGGCAGAGCGACCTATGGCTACACCTTC

V: TRBV7-6
D: TRBD2
J: TRBJ2-3
size: .
CDR3: CATGTSGSTDTQYF
DNA: TGTGCCACCGGGACTAGCGGAAGCACAGATACGCAGTATTTT

V: TRBV27
D: .
J: TRBJ2-3
size: .
CDR3: CASSLRLDGADTQYF
DNA: TGTGCCAGCAGTCTCCGGTTGGACGGCGCAGATACGCAGTATTTT

V: TRBV11-2
D: .
J: TRBJ2-6
size: .
CDR3: CASSYTVGRSLSGANVLTF
DNA: TGTGCCAGCAGCTACACCGTGGGCCGGTCACTCTCTGGGGCCAACGTCCTGACTTTC

V: TRBV11-2
D: .
J: TRBJ1-2
size: .
CDR3: CASSSPWDYGYTF
DNA: TGTGCCAGCAGCTCGCCGTGGGACTATGGCTACACCTTC

V: TRBV6-5
D: .
J: TRBJ1-1
size: .
CDR3: CASSYDSSGGEAFF
DNA: TGTGCCAGCAGTTATGATTCGTCGGGGGGTGAAGCTTTCTTT

V: TRBV30
D: .
J: TRBJ2-6
size: .
CDR3: CAWSLGSGANVLTF
DNA: TGTGCCTGGAGTCTGGGCTCTGGGGCCAACGTCCTGACTTTC

V: TRBV6-6
D: .
J: TRBJ2-2
size: many
CDR3: CASGPLNTGELFF
DNA: TGTGCCAGCGGCCCGCTTAACACCGGGGAGCTGTTTTTT

V: TRBV6-5
D: .
J: TRBJ2-7
size: .
CDR3: CASSYSSGSYEQYF
DNA: TGTGCCAGCAGTTACTCTTCGGGCTCCTACGAGCAGTACTTC

V: TRBV10-3
D: TRBD2
J: TRBJ2-3
size: .
CDR3: CAIKPGLAGAADTQYF
DNA: TGTGCCATCAAGCCGGGCCTAGCGGGAGCGGCGGATACGCAGTATTTT

V: TRBV4-3
D: .
J: TRBJ2-2
size: .
CDR3: CASSQDPQTVSGELFF
DNA: TGCGCCAGCAGCCAAGATCCCCAGACAGTGTCCGGGGAGCTGTTTTTT

V: TRBV7-9
D: TRBD1
J: TRBJ1-6
size: once
CDR3: CASGDREAWNSPLHF
DNA: TGTGCCAGCGGGGACAGGGAGGCTTGGAATTCACCCCTCCACTTT

V: TRBV7-2
D: .
J: TRBJ1-6
size: .
CDR3: CASSLMGAYNSPLHF
DNA: TGTGCCAGCAGCTTAATGGGGGCCTATAATTCACCCCTCCACTTT